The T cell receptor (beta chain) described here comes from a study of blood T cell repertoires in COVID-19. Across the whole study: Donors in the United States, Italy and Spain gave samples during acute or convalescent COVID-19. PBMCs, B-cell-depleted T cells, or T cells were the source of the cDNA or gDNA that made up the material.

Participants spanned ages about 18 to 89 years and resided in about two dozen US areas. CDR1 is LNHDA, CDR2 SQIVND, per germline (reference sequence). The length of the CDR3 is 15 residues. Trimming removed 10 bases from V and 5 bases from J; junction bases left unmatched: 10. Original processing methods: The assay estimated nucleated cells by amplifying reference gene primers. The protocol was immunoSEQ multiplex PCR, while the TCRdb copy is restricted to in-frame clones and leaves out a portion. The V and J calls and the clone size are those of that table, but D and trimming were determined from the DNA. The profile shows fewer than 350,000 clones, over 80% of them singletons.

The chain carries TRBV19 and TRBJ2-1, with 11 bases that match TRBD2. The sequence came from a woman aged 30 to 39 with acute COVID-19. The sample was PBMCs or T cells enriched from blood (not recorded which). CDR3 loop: CATTRLAGPDNEQFF. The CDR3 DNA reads TGTGCCACTACGCGACTAGCGGGGCCCGACAATGAGCAGTTCTTC. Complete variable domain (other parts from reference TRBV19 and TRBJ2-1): DGGITQSPKYLFRKEGQNVTLSCEQNLNHDAMYWYRQDPGQGLRLIYYSQIVNDFQKGDIAEGYSVSREKKESFPLTVTSAQKNPTAFYLCATTRLAGPDNEQFFGPGTRLTVL.